The rows below give T cell receptor beta chains drawn from one sample of a study of T cell clones after liver transplantation. Here immunoSEQ multiplex PCR was the method, and the copy in TCRdb shows in-frame clones only, minus some. This sample has just over 60,000 clones; 71% occur once, and the top ten carry 15%. This sample comprised CD4+ T cells from blood, obtained before liver transplant. The origin of the receptors is a human donor who received a liver transplant. Each CDR3 is given with its conserved first and last residue. A D gene is named only where the DNA matches it firmly. The size of a clone is reported for some rows only, either as once, few or many, or as a class for expanded clones.

clone_size: NA; j_call: TRBJ1-2; cdr3_length: 13; d_call: NA; v_call: TRBV18; cdr3_nt: TGTGCCAGCTCACCACCCGTACAGCATGGCTACACCTTC; cdr3_aa: CASSPPVQHGYTF
clone_size: NA; j_call: TRBJ1-2; cdr3_length: 16; d_call: TRBD1; v_call: TRBV28; cdr3_nt: TGTGCCAGCAGTTCTGCGGAGACAGGGTCTGACTATGGCTACACCTTC; cdr3_aa: CASSSAETGSDYGYTF
clone_size: NA; j_call: TRBJ1-5; cdr3_length: 13; d_call: NA; v_call: TRBV19; cdr3_nt: TGTGCCAGTAGCCAGGGATTAGGTCAGCCCCAGCATTTT; cdr3_aa: CASSQGLGQPQHF
clone_size: NA; j_call: TRBJ2-5; cdr3_length: 11; d_call: NA; v_call: TRBV29-1; cdr3_nt: TGCAGCGCCAGGGGAGGGGAGACCCAGTACTTC; cdr3_aa: CSARGGETQYF
clone_size: NA; j_call: TRBJ1-2; cdr3_length: 13; d_call: NA; v_call: TRBV2; cdr3_nt: TGTGCCAGCAGTCTGGACTCAGGCTATGGCTACACCTTC; cdr3_aa: CASSLDSGYGYTF
clone_size: NA; j_call: TRBJ2-7; cdr3_length: 17; d_call: NA; v_call: TRBV28; cdr3_nt: TGTGCCAGCAGACGACTAAAAGGACGGATGAGCTCCTACGAGCAGTACTTC; cdr3_aa: CASRRLKGRMSSYEQYF
clone_size: NA; j_call: TRBJ2-7; cdr3_length: 15; d_call: NA; v_call: TRBV27; cdr3_nt: TGTGCCAGCAGTTTATTCAACAAGGGGCCCTACGAGCAGTACTTC; cdr3_aa: CASSLFNKGPYEQYF
clone_size: NA; j_call: TRBJ2-5; cdr3_length: 17; d_call: NA; v_call: TRBV2; cdr3_nt: TGTGCCAGCAGTCCAAGCCTAAGTGGGCTCCAACAAGAGACCCAGTACTTC; cdr3_aa: CASSPSLSGLQQETQYF
clone_size: NA; j_call: TRBJ1-6; cdr3_length: 13; d_call: NA; v_call: TRBV14; cdr3_nt: TGTGCCAGCAGCCAAGTTACTCATTCACCCCTCCACTTT; cdr3_aa: CASSQVTHSPLHF
clone_size: NA; j_call: TRBJ2-3; cdr3_length: 17; d_call: TRBD2; v_call: TRBV27; cdr3_nt: TGTGCCAGCAGTTTTCTGGGACTAGCGGGGGGAACAGATACGCAGTATTTT; cdr3_aa: CASSFLGLAGGTDTQYF
clone_size: NA; j_call: TRBJ2-2; cdr3_length: 15; d_call: NA; v_call: TRBV18; cdr3_nt: TGTGCCAGCTCACCACCGGGCACACTCACCGGGGAGCTGTTTTTT; cdr3_aa: CASSPPGTLTGELFF
clone_size: NA; j_call: TRBJ2-7; cdr3_length: 15; d_call: TRBD1; v_call: TRBV28; cdr3_nt: TGTGCCAGCAGGCTAACCGGACAGGTGCTATACGAGCAGTACTTC; cdr3_aa: CASRLTGQVLYEQYF
clone_size: NA; j_call: TRBJ1-1; cdr3_length: 16; d_call: NA; v_call: TRBV5-3; cdr3_nt: TGTGCCAGAAGCTTGTGGTACAGCCCGATGAACACTGAAGCTTTCTTT; cdr3_aa: CARSLWYSPMNTEAFF
clone_size: NA; j_call: TRBJ1-5; cdr3_length: 17; d_call: NA; v_call: TRBV19; cdr3_nt: TGTGCCAGTAGTAAAGGGACAACCTCTTTTAGCAATCAGCCCCAGCATTTT; cdr3_aa: CASSKGTTSFSNQPQHF
clone_size: NA; j_call: TRBJ2-1; cdr3_length: 14; d_call: NA; v_call: TRBV5-4; cdr3_nt: TGTGCCAGCAGCTTACAGGGCGCCTACAATGAGCAGTTCTTC; cdr3_aa: CASSLQGAYNEQFF
clone_size: NA; j_call: TRBJ1-2; cdr3_length: 11; d_call: NA; v_call: TRBV2; cdr3_nt: TGTGCCAGCAGTGAAAACAGCGGCTACACCTTC; cdr3_aa: CASSENSGYTF
clone_size: once; j_call: TRBJ1-6; cdr3_length: 15; d_call: TRBD1; v_call: TRBV28; cdr3_nt: TGTGCCAGCGGGACAGGAATACGGCTGAATTCACCCCTCCACTTT; cdr3_aa: CASGTGIRLNSPLHF
clone_size: NA; j_call: TRBJ2-7; cdr3_length: 13; d_call: TRBD1; v_call: TRBV5-6; cdr3_nt: TGTGCCAGCAGGTTTGACAGGGGCTACGAGCAGTACTTC; cdr3_aa: CASRFDRGYEQYF
clone_size: few; j_call: TRBJ2-7; cdr3_length: 18; d_call: NA; v_call: TRBV6-4; cdr3_nt: TGTGCCAGCAGTGACTGTTCCCTATCGGGGGACGGAACCTACGAGCAGTACTTC; cdr3_aa: CASSDCSLSGDGTYEQYF
clone_size: NA; j_call: TRBJ1-1; cdr3_length: 16; d_call: NA; v_call: TRBV21-1; cdr3_nt: TGTGCCAGCAGCAAGCGGGTGACAGGGGGTAGCACTGAAGCTTTCTTT; cdr3_aa: CASSKRVTGGSTEAFF
clone_size: NA; j_call: TRBJ1-2; cdr3_length: 15; d_call: TRBD1; v_call: TRBV28; cdr3_nt: TGTGCCAGCAGTTCTGGACAGGCCCGGAACTATGGCTACACCTTC; cdr3_aa: CASSSGQARNYGYTF
clone_size: NA; j_call: TRBJ1-1; cdr3_length: 14; d_call: NA; v_call: TRBV28; cdr3_nt: TGTGCCAGCAGTTTAGGGGGCCGGGCCACTGAAGCTTTCTTT; cdr3_aa: CASSLGGRATEAFF
clone_size: NA; j_call: TRBJ2-5; cdr3_length: 14; d_call: NA; v_call: TRBV10-3; cdr3_nt: TGTGCCATCAGTGTAAGCGTACAGGGTGAGACCCAGTACTTC; cdr3_aa: CAISVSVQGETQYF
clone_size: NA; j_call: TRBJ2-3; cdr3_length: 15; d_call: NA; v_call: TRBV10-1; cdr3_nt: TGCGCCAGCAGTGAAAGTATAGGTGGAGCAGATACGCAGTATTTT; cdr3_aa: CASSESIGGADTQYF
clone_size: NA; j_call: TRBJ2-3; cdr3_length: 13; d_call: NA; v_call: TRBV5-1; cdr3_nt: TGCGCCAGCAGCTTGGACTTGGCAGATACGCAGTATTTT; cdr3_aa: CASSLDLADTQYF
clone_size: once; j_call: TRBJ2-2; cdr3_length: 17; d_call: TRBD2; v_call: TRBV27; cdr3_nt: TGTGCCAGCACCCAGACTAGCGGGGGGGCGAGGCCGGGGGAGCTGTTTTTT; cdr3_aa: CASTQTSGGARPGELFF
clone_size: NA; j_call: TRBJ2-4; cdr3_length: 15; d_call: TRBD1; v_call: TRBV7-2; cdr3_nt: TGTGCCAGCAGCTTGGCGACAGGGGGCCAAAACATTCAGTACTTC; cdr3_aa: CASSLATGGQNIQYF
clone_size: NA; j_call: TRBJ1-1; cdr3_length: 14; d_call: TRBD1; v_call: TRBV28; cdr3_nt: TGTGCCAGCAGTGGAACAGGGGGATCGGATGAAGCTTTCTTT; cdr3_aa: CASSGTGGSDEAFF
clone_size: NA; j_call: TRBJ2-1; cdr3_length: 15; d_call: TRBD1; v_call: TRBV6-5; cdr3_nt: TGTGCCAGCAACCCGGGACAGGGGGCGCTTAATGAGCAGTTCTTC; cdr3_aa: CASNPGQGALNEQFF
clone_size: NA; j_call: TRBJ1-3; cdr3_length: 13; d_call: NA; v_call: TRBV30; cdr3_nt: TGTGCCTGGAGACCCGGGAATGGAAACACCATATATTTT; cdr3_aa: CAWRPGNGNTIYF
clone_size: once; j_call: TRBJ2-1; cdr3_length: 14; d_call: TRBD2; v_call: TRBV6-1; cdr3_nt: TGTGCCAGCAGTCTAGCGGGGCGCTACAATGAGCAGTTCTTC; cdr3_aa: CASSLAGRYNEQFF
clone_size: NA; j_call: TRBJ2-3; cdr3_length: 11; d_call: NA; v_call: TRBV7-8; cdr3_nt: TGTGCCAGCAGCATAACCGGAGGGCAGTATTTT; cdr3_aa: CASSITGGQYF
clone_size: NA; j_call: TRBJ1-2; cdr3_length: 14; d_call: NA; v_call: TRBV11-2; cdr3_nt: TGTGCCAGCAGCTTAGATAGCAGGGGTGGTGGCTACACCTTC; cdr3_aa: CASSLDSRGGGYTF
clone_size: NA; j_call: TRBJ1-2; cdr3_length: 12; d_call: NA; v_call: TRBV9; cdr3_nt: TGTGCCAGCAGCGTACGGGGGTTCGGCTACACCTTC; cdr3_aa: CASSVRGFGYTF
clone_size: NA; j_call: TRBJ1-5; cdr3_length: 18; d_call: NA; v_call: TRBV28; cdr3_nt: TGTGCCAGCAGTTTAAGCGCAGGGCTCGGGGGAATGGATCAGCCCCAGCATTTT; cdr3_aa: CASSLSAGLGGMDQPQHF
clone_size: NA; j_call: TRBJ1-1; cdr3_length: 13; d_call: NA; v_call: TRBV6-6; cdr3_nt: TGTGCCAGCAGACAGGGTCCCCACACTGAAGCTTTCTTT; cdr3_aa: CASRQGPHTEAFF
clone_size: NA; j_call: TRBJ2-5; cdr3_length: 16; d_call: TRBD2; v_call: TRBV19; cdr3_nt: TGTGCCAGTAGTACGCCGGGACTAGCAGACCAAGAGACCCAGTACTTC; cdr3_aa: CASSTPGLADQETQYF
clone_size: once; j_call: TRBJ2-2; cdr3_length: 14; d_call: NA; v_call: TRBV6-5; cdr3_nt: TGTGCCACCCGCCCGGGGGTTCTTGGCGGGGAGCTGTTTTTT; cdr3_aa: CATRPGVLGGELFF
clone_size: NA; j_call: TRBJ2-6; cdr3_length: 17; d_call: NA; v_call: TRBV7-6; cdr3_nt: TGTGCCAGCAGCCCAGGGGCAGGGGCGAGAGAGGCCAACGTCCTGACTTTC; cdr3_aa: CASSPGAGAREANVLTF
clone_size: once; j_call: TRBJ1-1; cdr3_length: 14; d_call: NA; v_call: TRBV10-2; cdr3_nt: TGCGCCAGCAGTGAGTCGGTCAGGGAGGAGGAAGCTTTCTTT; cdr3_aa: CASSESVREEEAFF
clone_size: once; j_call: TRBJ2-4; cdr3_length: 15; d_call: TRBD2; v_call: TRBV16; cdr3_nt: TGTGCCAGCAGCCAAACAACGGGGGGCAAAAACATTCAGTACTTC; cdr3_aa: CASSQTTGGKNIQYF
clone_size: NA; j_call: TRBJ2-2; cdr3_length: 14; d_call: NA; v_call: TRBV11-2; cdr3_nt: TGTGCCAGCAGCTTTGGCACGAACACCGGGGAGCTGTTTTTT; cdr3_aa: CASSFGTNTGELFF
clone_size: NA; j_call: TRBJ2-5; cdr3_length: 15; d_call: TRBD1; v_call: TRBV6-1; cdr3_nt: TGTGCCAGCAGTGAAGGGGACAGGGTATTGGAGACCCAGTACTTC; cdr3_aa: CASSEGDRVLETQYF
clone_size: NA; j_call: TRBJ2-7; cdr3_length: 17; d_call: NA; v_call: TRBV14; cdr3_nt: TGTGCCAGCAGCCAAGATCAACGGGTCAGGGCATCCTACGAGCAGTACTTC; cdr3_aa: CASSQDQRVRASYEQYF
clone_size: NA; j_call: TRBJ2-1; cdr3_length: 16; d_call: TRBD2; v_call: TRBV2; cdr3_nt: TGTGCCAGCAGTGATCTAGCGGGGGGGCTCGGCAATGAGCAGTTCTTC; cdr3_aa: CASSDLAGGLGNEQFF
clone_size: NA; j_call: TRBJ2-5; cdr3_length: 15; d_call: TRBD2; v_call: TRBV2; cdr3_nt: TGTGCCAGCAGCAACGAACTAGCGGGGCAAGAGACCCAGTACTTC; cdr3_aa: CASSNELAGQETQYF
clone_size: once; j_call: TRBJ2-5; cdr3_length: 13; d_call: TRBD1; v_call: TRBV2; cdr3_nt: TGTGCCAGCCACTCGGGACAGGGCGAGACCCAGTACTTC; cdr3_aa: CASHSGQGETQYF
clone_size: NA; j_call: TRBJ2-3; cdr3_length: 13; d_call: NA; v_call: TRBV11-3; cdr3_nt: TGTGCCAGCAGCTTAGCAGGTACAGATACGCAGTATTTT; cdr3_aa: CASSLAGTDTQYF
clone_size: few; j_call: TRBJ1-6; cdr3_length: 15; d_call: NA; v_call: TRBV18; cdr3_nt: TGTGCCAGCTCACCACCACAGGCCCTAGGGTCACCCCTCCACTTT; cdr3_aa: CASSPPQALGSPLHF
clone_size: NA; j_call: TRBJ1-1; cdr3_length: 14; d_call: NA; v_call: TRBV5-1; cdr3_nt: TGCGCCAGCAGCTTGGAGCAGGGTAACACTGAAGCTTTCTTT; cdr3_aa: CASSLEQGNTEAFF
clone_size: NA; j_call: TRBJ2-2; cdr3_length: 15; d_call: NA; v_call: TRBV7-2; cdr3_nt: TGTGCCAGCAGCTTAACGCGCCCGGACACCGGGGAGCTGTTTTTT; cdr3_aa: CASSLTRPDTGELFF
clone_size: NA; j_call: TRBJ2-5; cdr3_length: 14; d_call: TRBD1; v_call: TRBV2; cdr3_nt: TGTGCCAGCAGTGTAGGCAGGGGGAAAGAGACCCAGTACTTC; cdr3_aa: CASSVGRGKETQYF
clone_size: NA; j_call: TRBJ1-2; cdr3_length: 15; d_call: NA; v_call: TRBV4-2; cdr3_nt: TGTGCCAGCAGCCAAGTACAGGCCTCTAACTATGGCTACACCTTC; cdr3_aa: CASSQVQASNYGYTF